What follows are 17 T cell receptor beta chains derived from one specimen sequenced in a study of blood T cells in healthy people across ages (dated by TCRdb to the mid-2010s). The protocol used for the library was 5' RACE. Sequencing instrument: Illumina HiSeq 2500. A second about 6 to 11 cycle PCR used a sample-barcoded 5' primer and a J-beta primer mix. TCRdb reworked the public reads: Q25 trimming with fastp, MiXCR clone assembly, productive beta chains retained. CDR3 protein sequences are deduplicated, and each keeps its most common genes and DNA. This sample comprises approximately 490,000 distinct CDR3 sequences, less than 25% of them detected only once. The top ten constitute under 9% of the sample. The same sample was also used in a study of T cells of mothers and their children.

Input material: blood. Receptors originate from a boy younger than 18 in good health.

This clonotype was detected a few times. This chain joins TRBV12-3 or TRBV12-4 and TRBJ2-1, with TRBD2 matching 14 bases. The DNA end is a closer match to TRBJ2-7, so the J assignment may be wrong. The CDR3 extends over 14 amino acids. CDR3 sequence (DNA): TGTGCCAGCAGTGGGACTAGCGGGAGCCACGAGCAGTACTTC. This encodes CASSGTSGSHEQYF.

This clonotype was seen repeatedly, ten times or more. A junction boundary mismatches the germline segment, possibly from a read error. In nucleotides, the CDR3 is TGTGCTAGCAGCTTTGGGACAGGGGGAAACAATGAGCAGTTCTTC. It translates to CASSFGTGGNNEQFF. The chain recombines TRBV7-7 with TRBJ2-1; 11 nucleotides agree with TRBD1. Germline values: CDR1 SSHAT, CDR2 FNYEAQ (reference sequence). The CDR3 contains 15 residues.

The chain couples TRBV25-1 to TRBJ1-4, with 9 bases aligning to TRBD1. V trimming: 6 bases; J trimming: 7 bases; junction bases outside the gene matches: 12. The CDR3 sequence is 16 residues long. Looked up from germline, CDR1 is MGHDK and CDR2 is SYGVNS. The CDR3 DNA is TGTGCCAGCAGCGCAACGTCCGGGACAGGGAGTGAAAAACTGTTTTTT. Protein sequence: CASSATSGTGSEKLFF.

This chain connects TRBV5-1 to TRBJ2-7, with TRBD2 matching over 14 bases. The junction had 4 bases not matched to a gene; V was cut back by 4 bases and J by 1 base. This CDR3 contains 16 residues. Germline CDR1 and CDR2: SGHRS and YFSETQ. This CDR3 reads CASSTGLAGGSYEQYF. CDR3 nucleotide sequence: TGCGCCAGCAGCACCGGACTAGCGGGGGGTTCCTACGAGCAGTACTTC.

The chain links TRBV4-3 to TRBJ2-1; no reliable D call. CDR3 length equals 16 residues. The ends were cut back, 0 bases at V and 1 base at J, with 10 bases in the middle. The germline gives CDR1 LGHNA, CDR2 YSLEER. DNA of the CDR3: TGCGCCAGCAGCCAAGACGGGTCGGTTTCCTACAATGAGCAGTTCTTC. Amino acid sequence: CASSQDGSVSYNEQFF.

The gene calls are TRBV7-3 and TRBJ2-5; possible D gene TRBD1, 6 bases. This CDR3 contains 13 residues. CDR1 is SGHTA and CDR2 is FQGTGA in the germline V gene. Deletions cut 5 bases from V and 4 bases from J, with 11 bases between. Written as DNA, the CDR3 is TGTGCCAGCAGCCACAGGGTGGGAGAGACCCAGTACTTC. This translates into CASSHRVGETQYF.

In its sample, this clonotype was seen once. The conserved final phenylalanine or tryptophan is absent from the CDR3, which likely points to a read error. This chain uses TRBV5-1 with TRBJ2-7; 7 nucleotides agree with TRBD1. The germline V gene encodes CDR1 SGHRS and CDR2 YFSETQ. V dropped 1 base and J dropped 6; count of bases not matched to a gene: 10. The CDR3 sequence is 15 residues long. CDR3 in amino acids: CASSLWEDRVGEQYL. The CDR3 bases are TGCGCCAGCAGCTTGTGGGAAGACAGGGTCGGCGAGCAGTACCTC.

This clonotype has only a few counts. The chain has TRBV6-1 and TRBJ2-1, with 8 bases aligning to TRBD1. The germline CDR1 and CDR2 sequences are MNHNS and SASEGT. The CDR3 runs 17 residues. Losses at the gene ends were 5 bases for V and 5 bases for J; bases not matched to a gene: 14. The CDR3 nucleotides are TGTGCCAGCAGTCCGGCGTCAGGGGGCCCCCGGGACAATGAGCAGTTCTTC. Amino acids: CASSPASGGPRDNEQFF.

The CDR3 DNA sequence: TGTGCCAGCAGCTTTTTGTTAGCAGAAGAGACCCAGTACTTC. Translated, it gives CASSFLLAEETQYF. This chain links TRBV11-2 with TRBJ2-5; D gene unclear. Germline V gives CDR1 SGHAT, CDR2 FQNNGV. V was cut by 3 bases and J by 3 bases, with 11 bases left in between. This CDR3 has 14 amino acids.

The chain is built from TRBV29-1 and TRBJ2-7; D ambiguous. CDR1 and CDR2 (germline): SQVTM, ANQGSEA. The V and J ends lost 1 base and 4 bases respectively, with 8 bases between them. The CDR3 spans 12 residues. CDR3 DNA sequence: TGCAGCGTTGAAGTCAAACTTTACGAGCAGTACTTC. It codes for CSVEVKLYEQYF.

In this sample, this clonotype turned up a few times. The V and J genes are TRBV28 and TRBJ2-2; tentative D call: TRBD2 (5 bases). CDR1 MDHEN and CDR2 SYDVKM come from the germline V gene. V dropped 2 bases and J dropped 6 bases, with 13 bases sitting between them. This CDR3 is built from 15 residues. CDR3 protein: CASSLKILASGELFF. Written as DNA, the CDR3 is TGTGCCAGCAGTTTAAAAATCCTAGCTTCCGGGGAGCTGTTTTTT.

This clonotype has more than one count but fewer than ten. V usage is TRBV28 and J usage is TRBJ2-1, with 15 bases that match TRBD2. V shed 5 bases and J 8 bases; nucleotides not matched to a gene: 7. Germline-derived CDR1 and CDR2 are MDHEN and SYDVKM. The CDR3 sequence is 16 residues long. For the CDR3, the DNA is TGTGCCAGCAGTAGATGGACTAGCGGGAGGGTCTATGAGCAGTTCTTC. Its protein product is CASSRWTSGRVYEQFF.

The chain uses TRBV9 and TRBJ2-7, with 8 bases aligning to TRBD1. The germline V gene encodes CDR1 SGDLS and CDR2 YYNGEE. The CDR3 runs to 14 residues. V lost 3 bases, J lost 6 bases, and 8 bases stayed unmatched. The CDR3 here is CASSGTLTGGEQYF. The CDR3 bases are TGTGCCAGCAGCGGAACCTTAACAGGGGGCGAGCAGTACTTC.

This chain uses TRBV9 with TRBJ1-1; D remains ambiguous. Germline CDR1 and CDR2: SGDLS and YYNGEE. CDR3 length: 14 residues. Trimming left V 0 bases short and J 7 bases short, with 13 bases between. Written as DNA, the CDR3 is TGTGCCAGCAGCGTAGCGGTTTCCGGGGTTGAAGCTTTCTTT. It encodes CASSVAVSGVEAFF.

In this sample, this clonotype turned up many times. The rearrangement links TRBV5-1 to TRBJ2-7; D not resolved. Germline CDR1 is SGHRS and CDR2 is YFSETQ. The ends were cut back, 0 bases at V and 2 bases at J, with 9 bases in the middle. The length of the CDR3 is 14 residues. CDR3: CASSLVVLPYEQYF. CDR3 DNA sequence: TGCGCCAGCAGCTTGGTCGTACTACCCTACGAGCAGTACTTC.

This clonotype was counted many times. The chain links TRBV18 to TRBJ2-7; the match to TRBD1 covers 7 bases. The trim removed 6 bases at V and 4 bases at J, leaving 9 bases unmatched. The CDR3 spans 14 residues. Germline CDR1 reads KGHSH; CDR2 reads LQKENI. CDR3 in DNA: TGTGCCAGCTCCGCTGGAACAGGGGCGTACGAGCAGTACTTC. This codes for CASSAGTGAYEQYF. Drawing the rest from reference TRBV18 and TRBJ2-7, the complete variable domain is NAGVMQNPRHLVRRRGQEARLRCSPMKGHSHVYWYRQLPEEGLKFMVYLQKENIIDESGMPKERFSAEFPKEGPSILRIQQVVRGDSAAYFCASSAGTGAYEQYFGPGTRLTVT.

The rearrangement links TRBV20-1 to TRBJ2-7; D not certain. V lost 5 bases to trimming and J lost 5 bases, with 19 bases between them. Per germline, CDR1 DFQATT and CDR2 SNEGSKA (reference sequence). The CDR3 runs to 14 residues. CDR3 in amino acids: CSAPPGEVDNEQYF. The CDR3, as DNA: TGCAGTGCTCCCCCCGGAGAGGTTGACAACGAGCAGTACTTC.